This paragraph reports one T cell receptor beta chain. These data come from a study of blood T cell repertoires in COVID-19. Overall study: Donors in the United States, Italy and Spain gave samples during acute or convalescent COVID-19. Sources were T cells, B-cell-depleted T cells, or PBMCs; the material itself was cDNA or gDNA.

Per the original data handling: Reference gene primers were amplified, and this amplification served to estimate nucleated cell counts. Here immunoSEQ multiplex PCR was the method, and the copy in TCRdb shows in-frame clones only, minus some. The V and J calls and clone size are taken from that table; D and trimming were inferred from the DNA. Here the sample spans 88,000 or so clones, about 86% being singletons. Trimming removed 4 bases at V and 6 bases at J, with 22 bases between. Germline V gives CDR1 SGHTA, CDR2 FQGNSA. This CDR3 contains 16 residues. The TCR sequence derives from a man aged 55 to 70 with acute or convalescent COVID-19. The chain combines TRBV7-2 with TRBJ2-7, with D perhaps matching TRBD2 (6 bases). Sequencing was carried out using peripheral blood. CDR3 sequence (DNA): TGTGCCAGCAGCTCACCGGGACTGACGGGGCCTACCGAGCAGTACTTC. Encoded protein: CASSSPGLTGPTEQYF.